The rows below give T cell receptor beta chains drawn from one sample of a study of PD-1 blockade in classical Hodgkin lymphoma. The repertoire was sequenced with immunoSEQ multiplex PCR; TCRdb's copy has only in-frame clones and lacks some. Found here are about 9,200 clones, around nine tenths of them singletons; the top ten hold under 40%. The input for sequencing was peripheral blood mononuclear cells (PBMCs), taken before the fourth cycle of nivolumab. The source of these receptors is a human donor with classical Hodgkin lymphoma. Both conserved end residues are part of each CDR3. Each record gives: clone size, V gene, J gene, D gene, CDR3 DNA, CDR3 protein. A D gene is named only where the DNA matches it firmly. Clone size appears in some rows only: once, few, many, or a class for an expanded clone.

size: .; V: TRBV28; J: TRBJ2-3; D: .; DNA: TGTGCCATCCAGAAAACTAGCACAGATACGCAGTATTTT; CDR3: CAIQKTSTDTQYF
size: .; V: TRBV7-9; J: TRBJ2-3; D: TRBD1; DNA: TGTGCCAGCAGCTTAGTTATGACAGGGCCCACAGATACGCAGTATTTT; CDR3: CASSLVMTGPTDTQYF
size: .; V: TRBV28; J: TRBJ2-7; D: .; DNA: TGTGCCAGCAGACCCTGGACAGGGAGGGGGACCTACGAGCAGTACTTC; CDR3: CASRPWTGRGTYEQYF
size: few; V: TRBV4-1; J: TRBJ2-7; D: .; DNA: TGCGCCAGCAGCCCCCGGGCGGCAGCCGGGTACGAGCAGTACTTC; CDR3: CASSPRAAAGYEQYF
size: .; V: TRBV11-2; J: TRBJ1-4; D: TRBD1; DNA: TGTGCCAGCAGCCTCAGGGGGCTTACTAATGAAAAACTGTTTTTT; CDR3: CASSLRGLTNEKLFF
size: few; V: TRBV19; J: TRBJ1-2; D: TRBD1; DNA: TGTGCCAGTCAGAGGGACAGGGAGGGCTACACCTTC; CDR3: CASQRDREGYTF
size: .; V: TRBV5-4; J: TRBJ2-7; D: TRBD2; DNA: TGTGCCAGCAGCCCAAGCGGGAGGGCCTCGTACGAGCAGTACTTC; CDR3: CASSPSGRASYEQYF
size: .; V: TRBV4-3; J: TRBJ2-4; D: .; DNA: TGCGCCAGCAGCCGCCTCCCGGACCCGGGGACCAAAAACATTCAGTACTTC; CDR3: CASSRLPDPGTKNIQYF
size: .; V: TRBV7-4; J: TRBJ2-1; D: TRBD2; DNA: TGTGCCAGCAGACACCTAGCGGGCCCCGCCTACAATGAGCAGTTCTTC; CDR3: CASRHLAGPAYNEQFF
size: .; V: TRBV7-9; J: TRBJ2-3; D: .; DNA: TGTGCCAGCAGCTTAGTAGGTAGCGCTGATACGCAGTATTTT; CDR3: CASSLVGSADTQYF
size: .; V: TRBV5-1; J: TRBJ2-5; D: .; DNA: TGCGCCAGCAGCTTCCAGGTGGGGCGGCAAGAGACCCAGTACTTC; CDR3: CASSFQVGRQETQYF
size: once; V: TRBV5-5; J: TRBJ1-1; D: .; DNA: TGTGCCAGCAGCCGAAACACAGCTTACACTGAAGCTTTCTTT; CDR3: CASSRNTAYTEAFF
size: .; V: TRBV11-2; J: TRBJ2-5; D: .; DNA: TGTGCCAGCAGCTTAGGTCTAGCCAGAGAGACCCAGTACTTC; CDR3: CASSLGLARETQYF
size: .; V: TRBV5-4; J: TRBJ2-2; D: .; DNA: TGTGCCACCTCTACACCTGGAGCCTCCACCGGGGAGCTGTTTTTT; CDR3: CATSTPGASTGELFF
size: once; V: TRBV13; J: TRBJ2-1; D: TRBD2; DNA: TGTGCCAGCAGCTTTACCCTAGCGGCCTACAATGAGCAGTTCTTC; CDR3: CASSFTLAAYNEQFF
size: .; V: TRBV10-2; J: TRBJ2-1; D: TRBD2; DNA: TGCGCCAGCAAGACCGGGACTAGCGGGAATTACAATGAGCAGTTCTTC; CDR3: CASKTGTSGNYNEQFF
size: .; V: TRBV4-1; J: TRBJ2-1; D: .; DNA: TGCGCCAGCAGCCAAGAAAGGGGGAGGCTTAATGAGCAGTTCTTC; CDR3: CASSQERGRLNEQFF
size: once; V: TRBV5-1; J: TRBJ2-7; D: TRBD2; DNA: TGCGCCAGCAGCCTGGCGGGAGGGCCTTCGAGAACCTACGAGCAGTACTTC; CDR3: CASSLAGGPSRTYEQYF
size: .; V: TRBV5-8; J: TRBJ1-2; D: TRBD1; DNA: TGTGCCAGCAGCTTCATCGGGGACAGGCGACTTTCTAACTATGGCTACACCTTC; CDR3: CASSFIGDRRLSNYGYTF
size: .; V: TRBV5-1; J: TRBJ2-3; D: .; DNA: TGCGCCAGCAGCTTATCGTGGGGAACAGATACGCAGTATTTT; CDR3: CASSLSWGTDTQYF
size: .; V: TRBV11-2; J: TRBJ2-2; D: .; DNA: TGTGCCAGCAGCCGAAATCGACTAGTCCCGAACACCGGGGAGCTGTTTTTT; CDR3: CASSRNRLVPNTGELFF
size: .; V: TRBV11-2; J: TRBJ1-2; D: .; DNA: TGTGCCAGCAGCTTAGACAGGGGACTAAACTATGGCTACACCTTC; CDR3: CASSLDRGLNYGYTF
size: .; V: TRBV25-1; J: TRBJ1-6; D: .; DNA: TGTGCCAGCAGTGCGCACGGGGCAGGCGATAATTCACCCCTCCACTTT; CDR3: CASSAHGAGDNSPLHF
size: .; V: TRBV11-2; J: TRBJ2-7; D: TRBD1; DNA: TGTGCCAGCGCGCCGGGACAGGGGACGTACGAGCAGTACTTC; CDR3: CASAPGQGTYEQYF
size: .; V: TRBV5-1; J: TRBJ2-5; D: .; DNA: TGCGCCAGCAGCTTGGAGGGGACTCTCCCAGAGACCCAGTACTTC; CDR3: CASSLEGTLPETQYF
size: .; V: TRBV5-6; J: TRBJ2-2; D: TRBD2; DNA: TGTGCCAGCAGCGGAACTAGCGGGAGGGCAACCGGGGAGCTGTTTTTT; CDR3: CASSGTSGRATGELFF
size: once; V: TRBV13; J: TRBJ2-7; D: .; DNA: TGTGCCAGCAGCTTTGGAGGGGCCGGGGGCGAGCAGTACTTC; CDR3: CASSFGGAGGEQYF
size: .; V: TRBV5-1; J: TRBJ2-7; D: TRBD1; DNA: TGCGCCAGCAGCTACGGGACAGGGGCCTACGAGCAGTACTTC; CDR3: CASSYGTGAYEQYF
size: .; V: TRBV19; J: TRBJ2-2; D: .; DNA: TGTGCCAGTAGTATAGGAGGGAGGATTCCCACCGGGGAGCTGTTTTTT; CDR3: CASSIGGRIPTGELFF
size: .; V: TRBV6-6; J: TRBJ1-3; D: TRBD1; DNA: TGTGCCAGCAGTTACTTCCTACAGGGGACTGGAAACACCATATATTTT; CDR3: CASSYFLQGTGNTIYF
size: .; V: TRBV27; J: TRBJ1-2; D: .; DNA: TGTGCCAGCAGTCCCGACCTACCGGGCCCGAGGGGCTACACCTTC; CDR3: CASSPDLPGPRGYTF
size: .; V: TRBV14; J: TRBJ1-1; D: .; DNA: TGTGCCAGCACCCGCACTGAAGCTTTCTTT; CDR3: CASTRTEAFF
size: few; V: TRBV5-1; J: TRBJ1-1; D: .; DNA: TGCGCCAGCAGCGCCCGCGGGAGGACTGAAGCTTTCTTT; CDR3: CASSARGRTEAFF
size: .; V: TRBV9; J: TRBJ2-3; D: TRBD2; DNA: TGTGCCAGCAGCGTAGGTAGTAGCGGGAGCACAGATACGCAGTATTTT; CDR3: CASSVGSSGSTDTQYF
size: .; V: TRBV4-1; J: TRBJ1-6; D: TRBD1; DNA: TGCGCCAGCAGCCAAGCCCTGACAGGGGGTGGATATTCACCCCTCCACTTT; CDR3: CASSQALTGGGYSPLHF
size: .; V: TRBV5-1; J: TRBJ2-1; D: TRBD2; DNA: TGCGCCAGCAGCTTAAGTTTAGCGGGAGGGCCGGATGAGCAGTTCTTC; CDR3: CASSLSLAGGPDEQFF
size: .; V: TRBV27; J: TRBJ1-5; D: .; DNA: TGTGCCAGCAGTTTGCAGGGCGTCCTGAGCAATCAGCCCCAGCATTTT; CDR3: CASSLQGVLSNQPQHF
size: .; V: TRBV27; J: TRBJ2-7; D: .; DNA: TGTGCCAGCAGTCATGGATCGAACGAGCAGTACTTC; CDR3: CASSHGSNEQYF
size: .; V: TRBV30; J: TRBJ2-3; D: TRBD2; DNA: TGTGCCTGGACTCTGAGCGGGGCGAGCACAGATACGCAGTATTTT; CDR3: CAWTLSGASTDTQYF
size: .; V: TRBV28; J: TRBJ2-3; D: TRBD1; DNA: TGTGCCAGCAGCTCAGCCGGGACAGGGAAGTATTTT; CDR3: CASSSAGTGKYF
size: .; V: TRBV30; J: TRBJ2-7; D: .; DNA: TGTGCCTGTCGACTGTTCTCCTACGAGCAGTACTTC; CDR3: CACRLFSYEQYF
size: .; V: TRBV2; J: TRBJ2-3; D: .; DNA: TGTGCCAGCAGTTACTCATTAAACAGAGATACGCAGTATTTT; CDR3: CASSYSLNRDTQYF
size: .; V: TRBV9; J: TRBJ2-3; D: .; DNA: TGTGCCAGCAGCGTAGGAAGCACAGATACGCAGTATTTT; CDR3: CASSVGSTDTQYF